The T cell receptor (beta chain) under discussion was sequenced for a study of cytomegalovirus exposure and HLA in healthy donors. Whole-study findings and limits: The likely origin of a cluster of highly shared sequence variants was a sequencing artifact. Cytomegalovirus status was reportedly diagnosed by the classifier with high sensitivity and specificity. Researchers had no immune exposure information except CMV serostatus available.

The PCR contained 60 Vbeta and 13 Jbeta primers. Profiling relied on immunoSEQ multiplex PCR, and the TCRdb table lists in-frame clones only, not all of them. The table records about 190,000 clones, approximately 80% of them present only once. The CDR3 totals 12 residues. The germline CDR1 and CDR2 sequences are SGHAT and FQNNGV. Trimming pared 5 bases from V and 7 bases from J, leaving 12 bases between. As for this clone: Antigen specificity is unknown.

The sequenced sample consisted of PBMCs. This chain uses TRBV11-2 with TRBJ2-7; TRBD1 is a possible D gene (5 bases). This TCR came from a middle-aged man in good health and CMV-seropositive. The CDR3 spells CASSPGAREQYF. CDR3 in DNA: TGTGCCAGCAGCCCTGGGGCACGGGAGCAGTACTTC.